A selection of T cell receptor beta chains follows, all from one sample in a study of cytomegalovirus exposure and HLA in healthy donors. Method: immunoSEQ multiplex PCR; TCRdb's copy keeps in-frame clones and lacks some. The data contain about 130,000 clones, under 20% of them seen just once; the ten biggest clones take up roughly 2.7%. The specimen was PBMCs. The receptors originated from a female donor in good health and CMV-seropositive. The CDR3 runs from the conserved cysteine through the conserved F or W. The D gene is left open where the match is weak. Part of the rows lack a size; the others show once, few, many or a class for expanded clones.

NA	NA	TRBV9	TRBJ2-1	TGTGCCAGCAGCGAGGGGCCCTTGCTAGGCTTTACTAATGAGCAGTTCTTC	CASSEGPLLGFTNEQFF
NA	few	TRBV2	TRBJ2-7	TGTGCCAGCGGTACCGGGACACTAGCCTACGAGCAGTACTTC	CASGTGTLAYEQYF
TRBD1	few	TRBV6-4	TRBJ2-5	TGTGCCAGCAGTGAATCCGGGACAGGGAAAGAGACCCAGTACTTC	CASSESGTGKETQYF
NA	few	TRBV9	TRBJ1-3	TGTGCCAGCAGCGTAGCTTCCAGGGCTGGAAACACCATATATTTT	CASSVASRAGNTIYF
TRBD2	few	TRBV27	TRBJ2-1	TGTGCCAGCAGTTTAAGCGGGAGCTCCTACAATGAGCAGTTCTTC	CASSLSGSSYNEQFF
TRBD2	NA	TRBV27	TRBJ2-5	TGTGCCAGCAGTACCCTGTGGGAGGGGAATCAAGAGACCCAGTACTTC	CASSTLWEGNQETQYF
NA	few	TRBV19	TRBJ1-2	TGTGCCAGTAGTATGGCGTGGGGCCTTCACTCCTATGGCTACACCTTC	CASSMAWGLHSYGYTF
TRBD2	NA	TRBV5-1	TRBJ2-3	TGCGCCAGCAGCTTGGACCCACTAGCGGGGGGGACAGATACGCAGTATTTT	CASSLDPLAGGTDTQYF
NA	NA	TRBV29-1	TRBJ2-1	TGCAGCACCTGGGGGACACAGAGCTCCTACAATGAGCAGTTCTTC	CSTWGTQSSYNEQFF
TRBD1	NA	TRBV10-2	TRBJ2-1	TGCGCCAGCGTCGGGACAGGGTTCTACAATGAGCAGTTCTTC	CASVGTGFYNEQFF
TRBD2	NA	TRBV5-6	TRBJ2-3	TGTGCCAGCAGCTACGGACTAGCGGGGATGGCGGGCACAGATACGCAGTATTTT	CASSYGLAGMAGTDTQYF
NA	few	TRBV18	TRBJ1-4	TGTGCCAGCTCACCTAAATCCGACAGCTTTAATGAAAAACTGTTTTTT	CASSPKSDSFNEKLFF
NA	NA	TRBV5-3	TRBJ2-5	TGTGCCAGAAGCTTGGTTTTTCTGACCACAAAGAGACTAGGGACCTCTGCTGAGACCCAGTACTTC	CARSLVFLTTKRLGTSAETQYF
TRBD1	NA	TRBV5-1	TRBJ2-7	TGCGCCAGTCGGGACAGGGGTTCCTACGAGCAGTACTTC	CASRDRGSYEQYF
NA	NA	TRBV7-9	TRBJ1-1	TGTGCCAGCAGCGTAGTACAGGGCAACTCAGAAGCTTTCTTT	CASSVVQGNSEAFF
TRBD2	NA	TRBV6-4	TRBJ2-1	TGTGCCAGCAGTGCTGTACTAGCGGTTGGTGCCTACAATGAGCAGTTCTTC	CASSAVLAVGAYNEQFF
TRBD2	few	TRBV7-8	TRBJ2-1	TGTGCCAGCATTAGCGGGAGGGGCAATGAGCAGTTCTTC	CASISGRGNEQFF
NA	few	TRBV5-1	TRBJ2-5	TGCGCCAGCAGCTTGGCCACAGGGTACGGAGAGACCCAGTACTTC	CASSLATGYGETQYF
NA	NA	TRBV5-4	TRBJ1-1	TGTGCCAGCAGCTCTTCTCATGTAGGGGGATTAAACACTGAAGCTTTCTTT	CASSSSHVGGLNTEAFF
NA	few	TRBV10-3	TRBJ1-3	TGTGCCATCAGTCAACCGCAGGGCGCTGGAAACACCATATATTTT	CAISQPQGAGNTIYF
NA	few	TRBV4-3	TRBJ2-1	TGCGCCAGCAGCCAAGATCGTGGGGAAGGAGGGCAACTCTACAATGAGCAGTTCTTC	CASSQDRGEGGQLYNEQFF
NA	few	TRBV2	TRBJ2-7	TGTGCCAGCAGTCAGATGACTAGCTACGAGCAGTACTTC	CASSQMTSYEQYF
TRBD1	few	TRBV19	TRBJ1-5	TGTGCCAGTAGTAAGACAGGGGGCAATCAGCCCCAGCATTTT	CASSKTGGNQPQHF
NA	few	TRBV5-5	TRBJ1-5	TGTGCCAGCAGCTTGGGTCAGAATCAGCCCCAGCATTTT	CASSLGQNQPQHF
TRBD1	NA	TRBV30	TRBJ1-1	TGTGCCTGGAGTGTACCAGGGGGGTACACTGAAGCTTTCTTT	CAWSVPGGYTEAFF
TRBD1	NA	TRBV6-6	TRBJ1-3	TGTGCCAGCAGTTACAGGTGGGACAGCCCTGGAAACACCATATATTTT	CASSYRWDSPGNTIYF
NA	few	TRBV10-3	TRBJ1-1	TGTGCCATCAGCGAAACCCGAGGGGGAGTGGTGGTTACTGAAGCTTTCTTT	CAISETRGGVVVTEAFF
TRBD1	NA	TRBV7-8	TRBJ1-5	TGTGCCAGCAGCTCCTACAGGGGATTCGGCAATCAGCCCCAGCATTTT	CASSSYRGFGNQPQHF
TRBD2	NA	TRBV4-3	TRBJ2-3	TGCGCCAGCAGCCCAAGACTAGCGGGAGGCGGAGATACGCAGTATTTT	CASSPRLAGGGDTQYF
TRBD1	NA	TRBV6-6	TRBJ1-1	TGTGCCAGCAGTTCCCCGGGACAGGGGTTGAGTGAAGCTTTCTTT	CASSSPGQGLSEAFF
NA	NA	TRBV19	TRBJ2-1	TGTGCCAGTGATCCGGGGAGGGGGGGGTACAATGAGCAGTTCTTC	CASDPGRGGYNEQFF
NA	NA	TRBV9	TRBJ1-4	TGTGCCAGCAGCGTAGGGGCAGGGAATGAAAAACTGTTTTTT	CASSVGAGNEKLFF
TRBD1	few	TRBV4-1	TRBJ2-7	TGCGCCAGCGGCCCGGGACAGGGATTATCCTACGAGCAGTACTTC	CASGPGQGLSYEQYF
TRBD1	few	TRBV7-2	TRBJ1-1	TGTGCCAGCAGCCCCCCGACAGGGGGCGACACTGAAGCTTTCTTT	CASSPPTGGDTEAFF
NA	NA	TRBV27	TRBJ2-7	TGTGCCAGCAGTTTATCGGGACAACACTACGAGCAGTACTTC	CASSLSGQHYEQYF
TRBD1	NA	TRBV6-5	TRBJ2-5	TGTGCCAGCAGTCTAGAACAGGGGCTCCAAGAGACCCAGTACTTC	CASSLEQGLQETQYF
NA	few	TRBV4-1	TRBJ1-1	TGCGCCAGCAGCCCCCTTACAACGATGATGAACACTGAAGCTTTCTTT	CASSPLTTMMNTEAFF
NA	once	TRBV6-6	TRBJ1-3	TGTGCCAGCAACAGCCAGGGAGGCGCTGGAAACACCATATATTTT	CASNSQGGAGNTIYF
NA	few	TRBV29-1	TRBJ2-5	TGCAGCGTCCTCGGGACAAATCAAGAGACCCAGTACTTC	CSVLGTNQETQYF
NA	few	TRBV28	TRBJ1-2	TGTGCCAGCAGTTTCAGGGGTGCTCTCGGGTATGGCTACACCTTC	CASSFRGALGYGYTF
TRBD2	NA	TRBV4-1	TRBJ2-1	TGCGCCAGCAGCCGCAAAAGTAGCGGGTCCTACAATGAGCAGTTCTTC	CASSRKSSGSYNEQFF
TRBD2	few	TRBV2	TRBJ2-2	TGTGCCAGCAGTCGCCAGCGGGGGAACACCGGGGAGCTGTTTTTT	CASSRQRGNTGELFF
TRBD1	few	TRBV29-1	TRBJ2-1	TGCAGCGTTCAAGGGGGCGGACAGGGGTATTTCTCGGTCAATGAGCAGTTCTTC	CSVQGGGQGYFSVNEQFF
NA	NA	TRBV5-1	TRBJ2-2	TGCGCCAGCAGCTTGGATCTTGGACAGAGCACCGGGGAGCTGTTTTTT	CASSLDLGQSTGELFF
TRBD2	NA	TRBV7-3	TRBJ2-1	TGTGCCAGCAGCTTCAGACTAGCGGGGACCCAAGAGCAGTTCTTC	CASSFRLAGTQEQFF
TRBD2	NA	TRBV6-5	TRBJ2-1	TGTGCCAGCAGTTACTTAACTGGGACTAGGTACAATGAGCAGTTCTTC	CASSYLTGTRYNEQFF